This T cell receptor beta chain was documented in a study of post-analysis software for immune sequencing data. TCR beta cDNA libraries included unique molecular identifiers. T cells numbering roughly 1 to 10 million yielded roughly 0.5 million cDNA molecules. MiXCR was run by TCRdb on the PCR reads, yielding one entry per CDR3 protein. The data contain 600,000 to 750,000 distinct CDR3 sequences, around 64% of them seen just once; the ten biggest clones take up roughly 10%. As regards this clonotype: The antigen is unknown.

Looked up from germline, CDR1 is MNHEY and CDR2 is SVGAGI. There are 17 residues in the CDR3. Trimming cost V 2 bases and J 4 bases, with 19 bases left between them. Findings and caveats of the study: By F measure, samples from a shared preparation batch strongly co-clustered. Multiple sclerosis patients had significantly lower normalized Chao1 diversity than controls. Controls showed lower frequencies than patients for roughly 5 TRBV segments, and TRBV5-6, TRBV5-1 and TRBV20-1 were among these.

The chain is built from TRBV6-5 and TRBJ2-3, with unresolved D. Sequenced input: blood. The receptor was derived from a girl aged 2-10 years with multiple sclerosis. The DNA of the CDR3 is TGTGCCAGCAGTTACCGGACCATCCGAACCCGTCCAGATACGCAGTATTTT. Its protein is CASSYRTIRTRPDTQYF.